The 26 T cell receptor beta chains presented below share a single source sample, sequenced in a study of immune evolution from preneoplasia to lung adenocarcinoma. Measured with immunoSEQ multiplex PCR; TCRdb has only the in-frame clones, and not every one. Counted here are 8,500 to 14,000 clones, more than 80% occurring once; the ten biggest clones make up more than 3%. Sequencing was carried out using FFPE invasive lung adenocarcinoma tissue. The receptors derive from a person aged 70 to 85 with invasive lung adenocarcinoma.

This sequence joins TRBV27 and TRBJ2-3; D unclear. The CDR3 has 10 amino acids. Germline V gene data show CDR1 as MNHEY and CDR2 as SMNVEV (reference sequence). The germline V and J ends were trimmed by 6 bases and 4 bases, with 2 bases remaining between them. DNA of the CDR3: TGTGCCAGCAGGCCAGATACGCAGTATTTT. Translation: CASRPDTQYF.

The count of this clone is one. The chain links TRBV29-1 to TRBJ2-3; D gene unclear. Germline assignment: CDR1 SQVTM and CDR2 ANQGSEA. Trimming stripped 8 bases from V and 0 bases from J, with 15 bases between. The CDR3 is 14 residues long. Here the CDR3 reads CSRPRSGSTDTQYF. The CDR3 region has the DNA TGCAGCCGTCCCCGGTCAGGTAGCACAGATACGCAGTATTTT.

This clone was found once. The CDR3 DNA reads as TGCGCCAGCAGCTTGGATTCGGGGGGATCGGGTTACGAGCAGTACTTC. Translating it yields CASSLDSGGSGYEQYF. This chain joins TRBV5-1 and TRBJ2-7, with TRBD2 identical over 7 bases. The CDR3 is 16 amino acids. CDR1 SGHRS and CDR2 YFSETQ come from the germline V gene. The V and J ends lost 0 bases and 4 bases, in that order; junction bases with no gene match: 10.

The rearrangement links TRBV5-1 to TRBJ1-4, with TRBD1 matching 8 bases. Trimming at V came to 1 base and at J to 10 bases, leaving 12 bases not matched to a gene. The germline gives CDR1 SGHRS, CDR2 YFSETQ. CDR3 length: 16 amino acids. CDR3 in DNA: TGCGCCAGCAGCTTGAGGACAGGGCAAGGAATTGGAAAACTGTTTTTT. This sequence encodes CASSLRTGQGIGKLFF.

This clone appeared a few times. The chain carries TRBV11-1 and TRBJ2-1; 10 bases agree with TRBD2. V was pared by 4 bases and J by 5 bases, with 8 bases of the junction left unmatched. The germline V gene has CDR1 SGHAT and CDR2 FQDESV (reference sequence). The CDR3 runs to 16 residues. This CDR3 reads CASSSPFTSGNNEQFF. The CDR3 DNA reads TGTGCCAGCAGCTCCCCATTCACTAGCGGGAACAATGAGCAGTTCTTC. Full variable domain (missing parts from reference TRBV11-1 and TRBJ2-1): EAEVAQSPRYKITEKSQAVAFWCDPISGHATLYWYRQILGQGPELLVQFQDESVVDDSQLPKDRFSAERLKGVDSTLKIQPAELGDSAMYLCASSSPFTSGNNEQFFGPGTRLTVL.

This clone was found a few times. J is TRBJ2-5 and V is TRBV11-2, with a tentative D call TRBD2 (6 bases). The CDR3 length is 14 residues. The ends were cut back, 0 bases at V and 5 bases at J, with 10 bases in the middle. Germline V gene lookup returns CDR1 SGHAT and CDR2 FQNNGV. The CDR3 sequence is CASSLETSLETQYF. CDR3 in DNA: TGTGCCAGCAGCTTAGAAACTAGCTTGGAGACCCAGTACTTC.

The rearrangement links TRBV6-5 to TRBJ2-1, with 10 bases fitting TRBD2. The V segment lost 7 bases and the J segment 4 bases; nucleotides outside the gene matches: 7. Germline CDR1 MNHEY, CDR2 SVGAGI. The CDR3 totals 15 residues. CDR3 in DNA: TGTGCCAGCAAGTCAGCGGGAGGGGCATACAATGAGCAGTTCTTC. Encoded protein: CASKSAGGAYNEQFF.

V and J are TRBV27 and TRBJ2-6; no clear D. The CDR3 loop spans 15 amino acids. Germline values: CDR1 MNHEY, CDR2 SMNVEV (reference sequence). With 3 bases removed from V and 1 base from J, the gap between germline ends came to 7 bases. The CDR3 reads CASSLISSGANVLTF. CDR3 bases: TGTGCCAGCAGTTTGATCAGTTCTGGGGCCAACGTCCTGACTTTC.

The chain recombines TRBV5-1 with TRBJ2-7, with 7 bases aligning to TRBD1. This CDR3 has 15 amino acids. Trimming at V came to 5 bases and at J to 0 bases, leaving 8 bases not matched to a gene. CDR1 is SGHRS, CDR2 YFSETQ, per germline. CDR3 residues: CASRHTGESSYEQYF. CDR3 nucleotide sequence: TGCGCCAGCAGACATACAGGGGAGTCCTCCTACGAGCAGTACTTC.

The chain carries TRBV18 and TRBJ1-1, with a possible D match to TRBD1 (5 bases). This CDR3 spans 15 amino acids. Germline V gene sequence: CDR1 KGHSH, CDR2 LQKENI. The germline V and J ends were trimmed by 2 bases and 7 bases, with 17 bases remaining between them. The CDR3 here is CASSPFLSGSVEAFF. CDR3 sequence (DNA): TGTGCCAGCTCACCATTTTTATCAGGGAGTGTTGAAGCTTTCTTT.

The rearrangement uses TRBV5-1 and TRBJ2-1; TRBD2 matches 8 bases. The CDR3 runs 15 residues. CDR1 is SGHRS and CDR2 is YFSETQ in the germline V gene. J was trimmed by 2 bases and V by 3 bases; bases with no gene match: 4. In DNA form, the CDR3 reads TGCGCCAGCAGCTGGGTAGCGGGGCCCTACAATGAGCAGTTCTTC. This encodes CASSWVAGPYNEQFF.

V and J are TRBV10-1 and TRBJ1-2; D remains ambiguous. The CDR3 contains 11 residues. Germline V CDR1 and CDR2: WNHNN, SYGVQD (reference sequence). Trimming stripped 7 bases from V and 3 bases from J, with 6 bases between. CDR3 in amino acids: CASTEYYGYTF. Here the CDR3 DNA reads TGCGCCAGCACGGAGTACTATGGCTACACCTTC.

CDR3 sequence: CATQGYGYTF. CDR3 DNA: TGTGCCACTCAGGGGTATGGCTACACCTTC. V and J are TRBV28 and TRBJ1-2, with D maybe TRBD1 (6 bases). The CDR3 has 10 residues. The ends were cut back, 10 bases at V and 5 bases at J, with 8 bases in the middle. Per the germline V gene, CDR1 is MDHEN and CDR2 is SYDVKM.

V gene TRBV4-1 combines with J gene TRBJ2-3; D is uncertain. Germline V gene lookup returns CDR1 MGHRA and CDR2 YSYEKL. CDR3 size: 13 residues. Trimming stripped 0 bases from V and 4 bases from J, with 5 bases between. The CDR3 region has the DNA TGCGCCAGCAGCCAAGACATTTCAGATACGCAGTATTTT. This encodes CASSQDISDTQYF.

V is TRBV27 and J is TRBJ2-7, with TRBD1 matching over 8 bases. CDR1 and CDR2 from the germline V gene are MNHEY and SMNVEV (reference sequence). The CDR3 is 14 amino acids. Trimming took 6 bases from V and 2 from J; bases not matched to a gene: 6. CDR3 nucleotide sequence: TGTGCCAGCAGGACCGGGACAGGAGCCTACGAGCAGTACTTC. Residues: CASRTGTGAYEQYF.

This clone has just a few counts. The J gene is TRBJ1-1, the V gene TRBV28; D call uncertain. The CDR3 has 13 residues. Trimming took 5 bases from V and 4 from J, leaving 11 bases between them. Germline CDR1 and CDR2: MDHEN and SYDVKM. The CDR3, as DNA: TGTGCCAGCAGTGGAGGGCTGGGCACTGAAGCTTTCTTT. It translates to CASSGGLGTEAFF.

The V gene is TRBV2, the J gene TRBJ2-3, with no clear D. Trimming shortened V by 4 bases and J by 3 bases, and 8 bases separated the two germline ends. The CDR3 consists of 13 residues. Germline loops: CDR1 SNHLY, CDR2 FYNNEI. The CDR3 region has the DNA TGTGCCAGCAGTGCCCAAATTACAGATACGCAGTATTTT. Translating it yields CASSAQITDTQYF.

The chain is built from TRBV2 and TRBJ2-7, with D uncertain. V lost 8 bases to trimming and J lost 0 bases, with 14 bases between them. The length of the CDR3 is 14 residues. Germline V gene data show CDR1 as SNHLY and CDR2 as FYNNEI. CDR3 DNA sequence: TGTGCCAGCTACAGACCCGGGTTCTCCTACGAGCAGTACTTC. Translated, it gives CASYRPGFSYEQYF.

This clone was recorded only once. The chain joins TRBV6-5 to TRBJ1-2; weak D call: TRBD1 (5 bases). Trimming stripped 5 bases from V and 0 bases from J, with 13 bases between. The CDR3 consists of 15 residues. The germline V gene encodes CDR1 MNHEY and CDR2 SVGAGI. The CDR3 sequence is CASSPQGGSNYGYTF. The CDR3 nucleotides read TGTGCCAGCAGTCCCCAGGGCGGCTCTAACTATGGCTACACCTTC.

V usage is TRBV11-1 and J usage is TRBJ2-2, with D possibly TRBD1 on 6 matching bases. CDR1 and CDR2 (germline): SGHAT, FQDESV (reference sequence). The V and J ends lost 6 bases and 1 base respectively, with 9 bases between them. This CDR3 is 14 amino acids long. CDR3 nucleotides: TGTGCCAGCAGGCTGGACAGGAACACCGGGGAGCTGTTTTTT. Its translation is CASRLDRNTGELFF.

This sequence joins TRBV6-5 and TRBJ1-2; unclear D gene. The CDR3 contains 11 residues. The germline V and J ends were trimmed by 7 bases and 6 bases, with 9 bases remaining between them. Germline V gene data show CDR1 as MNHEY and CDR2 as SVGAGI. DNA of the CDR3: TGTGCCAGCACCTCTTCAGATGGCTACACCTTC. It codes for CASTSSDGYTF.

The rearrangement links TRBV5-1 to TRBJ1-1, with TRBD1 as a possible D gene (5 bases). Looked up from germline, CDR1 is SGHRS and CDR2 is YFSETQ. The CDR3 consists of 15 residues. V was pared by 4 bases and J by 2 bases, with 15 bases between. The CDR3 nucleotides read TGCGCCAGCAGCACGGGGACGGGAGTAAACACTGAAGCTTTCTTT. The encoded protein is CASSTGTGVNTEAFF.

The V gene is TRBV27, the J gene TRBJ2-5; D ambiguous. From germline, CDR1 is MNHEY and CDR2 SMNVEV (reference sequence). The CDR3 spans 13 residues. The V gene lost 8 bases and the J gene lost 2 bases, with 12 bases spanning the gap. The DNA for the CDR3 is TGTGCCAGCGGGTACTCCCGACAAGAGACCCAGTACTTC. The encoded protein is CASGYSRQETQYF.

This chain joins TRBV2 and TRBJ1-3; D is ambiguous. This CDR3 is 12 amino acids long. Trimming cost V 6 bases and J 3 bases, with 6 bases left between them. Germline V gene sequence: CDR1 SNHLY, CDR2 FYNNEI. The DNA for the CDR3 is TGTGCCAGCAGAGAGGTTGGAAACACCATATATTTT. Protein sequence: CASREVGNTIYF.

The rearrangement links TRBV15 to TRBJ2-5; TRBD2 matches at 13 bases. The length of the CDR3 is 16 residues. The germline gives CDR1 LNHNV, CDR2 YYDKDF (reference sequence). Unmatched junction bases numbered 8, after V lost 5 bases and J lost 5 bases. The CDR3 loop reads CATSSGLAGVLETQYF. The CDR3 bases are TGTGCCACCAGCTCTGGACTAGCGGGAGTTCTGGAGACCCAGTACTTC.

The rearrangement links TRBV6-1 to TRBJ2-2, with 12 nucleotides matching TRBD2. Germline CDR1 and CDR2: MNHNS and SASEGT. The ends lost 1 base at V and 6 bases at J; junction bases unmatched: 0. The CDR3 has 15 amino acids. The CDR3: CASSEGLAGAGELFF. CDR3 nucleotides: TGTGCCAGCAGTGAAGGACTAGCGGGAGCCGGGGAGCTGTTTTTT.